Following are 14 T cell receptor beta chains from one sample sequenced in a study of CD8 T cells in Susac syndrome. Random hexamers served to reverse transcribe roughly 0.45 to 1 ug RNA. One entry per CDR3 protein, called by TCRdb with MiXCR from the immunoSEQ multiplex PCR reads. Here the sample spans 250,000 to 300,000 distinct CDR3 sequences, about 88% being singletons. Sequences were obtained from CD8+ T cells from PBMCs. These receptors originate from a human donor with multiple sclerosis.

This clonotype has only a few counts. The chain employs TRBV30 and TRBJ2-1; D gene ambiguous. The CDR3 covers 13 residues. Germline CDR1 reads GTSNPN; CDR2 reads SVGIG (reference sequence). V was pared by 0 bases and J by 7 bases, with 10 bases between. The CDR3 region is CAWSVYGLNEQFF. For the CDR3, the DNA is TGTGCCTGGAGTGTTTATGGGTTAAATGAGCAGTTCTTC.

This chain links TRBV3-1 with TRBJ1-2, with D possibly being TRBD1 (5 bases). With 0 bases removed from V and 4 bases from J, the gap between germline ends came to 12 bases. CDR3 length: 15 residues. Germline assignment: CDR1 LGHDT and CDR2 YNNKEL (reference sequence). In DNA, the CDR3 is TGTGCCAGCAGCCAAGATGGGGGAGTTAGCTATGGCTACACCTTC. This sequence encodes CASSQDGGVSYGYTF. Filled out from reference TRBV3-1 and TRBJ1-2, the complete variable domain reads DTAVSQTPKYLVTQMGNDKSIKCEQNLGHDTMYWYKQDSKKFLKIMFSYNNKELIINETVPNRFSPKSPDKAHLNLHINSLELGDSAVYFCASSQDGGVSYGYTFGSGTRLTVV.

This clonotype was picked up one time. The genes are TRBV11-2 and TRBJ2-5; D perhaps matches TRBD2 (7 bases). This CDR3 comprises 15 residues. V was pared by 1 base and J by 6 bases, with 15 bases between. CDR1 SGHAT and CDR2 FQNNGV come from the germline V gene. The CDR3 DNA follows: TGTGCCAGCAGCTTAGTGCTTCGGGGGGCCCAGACCCAGTACTTC. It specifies CASSLVLRGAQTQYF.

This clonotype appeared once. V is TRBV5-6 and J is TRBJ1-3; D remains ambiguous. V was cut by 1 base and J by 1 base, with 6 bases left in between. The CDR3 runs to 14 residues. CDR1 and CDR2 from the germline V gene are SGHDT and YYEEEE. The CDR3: CASSLHGSGNTIYF. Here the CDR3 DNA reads TGTGCCAGCAGCTTGCACGGGTCTGGAAACACCATATATTTT.

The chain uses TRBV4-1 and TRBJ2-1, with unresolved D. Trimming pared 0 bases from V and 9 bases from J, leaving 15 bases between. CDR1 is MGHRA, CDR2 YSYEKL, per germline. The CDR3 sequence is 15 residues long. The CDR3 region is CASSQDAGSGFEQFF. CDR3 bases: TGCGCCAGCAGCCAAGATGCCGGATCTGGGTTTGAGCAGTTCTTC.

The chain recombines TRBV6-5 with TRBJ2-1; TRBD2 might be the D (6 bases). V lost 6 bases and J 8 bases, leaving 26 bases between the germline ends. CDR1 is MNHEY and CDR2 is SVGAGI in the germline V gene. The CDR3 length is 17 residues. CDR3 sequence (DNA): TGTGCCAGCAGCCTACTCCCGGCAGGGACTTTAATCCATGAGCAGTTCTTC. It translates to CASSLLPAGTLIHEQFF.

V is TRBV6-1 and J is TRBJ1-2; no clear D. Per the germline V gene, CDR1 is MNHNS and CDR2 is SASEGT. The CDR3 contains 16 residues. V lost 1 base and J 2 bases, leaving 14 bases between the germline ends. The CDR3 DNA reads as TGTGCCAGCAGTGAAGGTCTGGGCAGGCCGAACTATGGCTACACCTTC. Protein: CASSEGLGRPNYGYTF.

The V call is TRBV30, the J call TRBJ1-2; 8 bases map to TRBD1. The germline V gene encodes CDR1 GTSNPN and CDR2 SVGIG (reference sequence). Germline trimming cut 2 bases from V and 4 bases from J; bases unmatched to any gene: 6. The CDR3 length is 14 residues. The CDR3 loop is CAWSRTGSGYGYTF. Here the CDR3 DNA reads TGTGCCTGGAGTAGGACAGGGTCGGGCTATGGCTACACCTTC.

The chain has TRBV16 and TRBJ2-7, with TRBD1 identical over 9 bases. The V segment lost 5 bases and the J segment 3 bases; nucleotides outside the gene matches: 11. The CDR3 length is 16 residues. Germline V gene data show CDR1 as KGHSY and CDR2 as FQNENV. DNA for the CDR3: TGTGCCAGCAGCTATCTTTCTGGACAGGGGAACTACGAGCAGTACTTC. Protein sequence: CASSYLSGQGNYEQYF.

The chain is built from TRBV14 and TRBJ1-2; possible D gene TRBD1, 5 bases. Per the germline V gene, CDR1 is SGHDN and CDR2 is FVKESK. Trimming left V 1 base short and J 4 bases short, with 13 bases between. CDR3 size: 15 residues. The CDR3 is CASSQGGEGIYGYTF. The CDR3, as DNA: TGTGCCAGCAGCCAAGGTGGGGAGGGGATCTATGGCTACACCTTC.

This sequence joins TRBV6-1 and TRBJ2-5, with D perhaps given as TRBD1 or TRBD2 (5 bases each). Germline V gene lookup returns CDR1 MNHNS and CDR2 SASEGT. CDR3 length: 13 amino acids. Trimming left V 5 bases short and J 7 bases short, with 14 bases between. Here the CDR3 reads CASSWKFGGTQYF. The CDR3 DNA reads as TGTGCCAGCAGTTGGAAGTTTGGGGGGACCCAGTACTTC.

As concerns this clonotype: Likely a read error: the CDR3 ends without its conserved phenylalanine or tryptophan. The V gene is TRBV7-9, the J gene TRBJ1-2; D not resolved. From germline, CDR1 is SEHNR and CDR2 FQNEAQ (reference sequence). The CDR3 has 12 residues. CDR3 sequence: CAGSGRRNGYTS. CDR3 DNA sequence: TGTGCCGGCAGCGGACGGAGAAATGGCTACACCTCC.

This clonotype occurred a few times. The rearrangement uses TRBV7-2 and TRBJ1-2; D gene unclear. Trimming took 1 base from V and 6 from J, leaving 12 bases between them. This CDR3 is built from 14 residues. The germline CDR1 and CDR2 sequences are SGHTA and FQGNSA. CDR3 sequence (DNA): TGTGCCAGCAGCTTAGAAGCGACGTCCGATGGCTACACCTTC. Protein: CASSLEATSDGYTF.

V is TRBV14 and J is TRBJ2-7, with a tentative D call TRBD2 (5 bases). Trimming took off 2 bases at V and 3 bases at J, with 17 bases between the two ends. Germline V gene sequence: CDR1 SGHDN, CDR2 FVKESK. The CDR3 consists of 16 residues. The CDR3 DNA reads TGTGCCAGCAGCCAACGACTTGGACTCCCTTACTACGAGCAGTACTTC. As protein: CASSQRLGLPYYEQYF.